The rows below give T cell receptor beta chains drawn from one sample of a study of blood T cell repertoires in COVID-19. The table came from immunoSEQ multiplex PCR; TCRdb's copy has only in-frame clones and leaves some out. Found here are 25,000 to 35,000 clones, 90% of them singletons; the top ten hold roughly 13%. The specimen was peripheral blood. The receptor source for this set is a human donor in a cohort sampled during active COVID-19. The CDR3 runs from the conserved cysteine through the conserved F or W. The D gene is left open where the match is weak. A clone size is listed for some rows: how often the clone was seen (once, few, many), or a class if it is expanded.

d_call	v_call	j_call	cdr3_length	clone_size	cdr3_nt	cdr3_aa
.	TRBV28	TRBJ2-7	15	.	TGTGCCAGCAGTTTACGGGTCGGGGGCTCCTACGAGCAGTACTTC	CASSLRVGGSYEQYF
.	TRBV5-1	TRBJ1-6	15	once	TGCGCCAGCAGCCCCTCAATGGACGGACGGGGACCCCTCCACTTT	CASSPSMDGRGPLHF
.	TRBV5-1	TRBJ2-5	14	.	TGCGCCAGCAGCTTGGGTGACAGTCAAGAGACCCAGTACTTC	CASSLGDSQETQYF
TRBD1	TRBV18	TRBJ1-1	15	few	TGTGCCAGCTCAGGCCGGACAGGGGATGCCACTGAAGCTTTCTTT	CASSGRTGDATEAFF
.	TRBV18	TRBJ2-5	13	.	TGTGCCAGCTCAGGATCAGGGTTAGAGACCCAGTACTTC	CASSGSGLETQYF
.	TRBV21-1	TRBJ1-1	17	.	TGTGCCAGCAGCAAAGCACCCGGACAGGGTCTGAACACTGAAGCTTTCTTT	CASSKAPGQGLNTEAFF
.	TRBV5-6	TRBJ2-7	13	.	TGTGCCAGCAGCTTGCTTGGAGCGTACGAGCAGTACTTC	CASSLLGAYEQYF
TRBD1	TRBV12-3/TRBV12-4	TRBJ1-6	13	.	TGTGCCAGCAGCCAGAGGGGGCGATCACCCCTCCACTTT	CASSQRGRSPLHF
TRBD2	TRBV6-1	TRBJ2-1	16	.	TGTGCCAGCAGTGGACGGACTAGCGGGGGCTACAATGAGCAGTTCTTC	CASSGRTSGGYNEQFF
.	TRBV3-1/TRBV3-2	TRBJ2-7	12	once	TGTGCCAGCAGCGGAGGTGGCTACGAGCAGTACTTC	CASSGGGYEQYF
.	TRBV4-2	TRBJ1-6	14	once	TGTGCCAGCAGCCAAGATCTTACAAATTCACCCCTCCACTTT	CASSQDLTNSPLHF
.	TRBV29-1	TRBJ2-1	12	.	TGCAGTGGTGGGACGGGACTTAGTGAGCAGTTCTTC	CSGGTGLSEQFF
.	TRBV5-1	TRBJ1-4	15	.	TGCGCCAGCAGCATAGGACAGCTCTCCGAGAAAAAACTGTTTTTT	CASSIGQLSEKKLFF
TRBD2	TRBV30	TRBJ2-5	16	.	TGTGCCTGGAGTCATCCCGGGACTAGCGGGAGAGAGACCCAGTACTTC	CAWSHPGTSGRETQYF
TRBD1	TRBV13	TRBJ2-1	15	.	TGTGCCAGCAGCTTAGGTGCAGGGGGCCAGAATGAGCAGTTCTTC	CASSLGAGGQNEQFF
.	TRBV28	TRBJ2-7	14	.	TGTGCCAGCGGCGAGGTCTCGGCGGTCGGCGAGCAGTACTTC	CASGEVSAVGEQYF
TRBD2	TRBV7-8	TRBJ2-6	16	.	TGTGCCAGCAGGACTAGCGGTCTCTCTGGGGCCAACGTCCTGACTTTC	CASRTSGLSGANVLTF
.	TRBV3-1/TRBV3-2	TRBJ2-7	13	.	TGTGCCAGCAGCCATGGTTGGGAGAACGAGCAGTACTTC	CASSHGWENEQYF
TRBD1	TRBV7-9	TRBJ1-4	15	.	TGTGCCAGCAGCGTTAAGGGGGCGGATAATGAAAAACTGTTTTTT	CASSVKGADNEKLFF
.	TRBV11-2	TRBJ2-2	15	once	TGTGCCAGCAGCTTAGGGGGGGCGAACACCGGGGAGCTGTTTTTT	CASSLGGANTGELFF
TRBD1	TRBV5-8	TRBJ1-3	17	.	TGTGCCAGCAGAACGGGACAGGGCCGGAGCTCTGGAAACACCATATATTTT	CASRTGQGRSSGNTIYF
.	TRBV9	TRBJ2-1	12	.	TGTGCCAGCAGCGTATACGGCAATGAGCAGTTCTTC	CASSVYGNEQFF
.	TRBV4-1	TRBJ2-1	16	.	TGCGCCAGCAGCCGAACGGAACTACCTCCCTACAATGAGCAGTTCTTC	CASSRTELPPYNEQFF
.	TRBV3-1/TRBV3-2	TRBJ2-3	16	.	TGTGCCAGCAGCCAAGAGATCGGGGTAGGTACAGATACGCAGTATTTT	CASSQEIGVGTDTQYF
.	TRBV2	TRBJ1-2	13	.	TGTGCCAGACAGGACGGGTCTGGGGGGGGCTACACCTTC	CARQDGSGGGYTF
.	TRBV28	TRBJ1-6	15	.	TGTGCCAGCAGTCCCCCGGGGTCCTATAATTCACCCCTCCACTTT	CASSPPGSYNSPLHF
TRBD1	TRBV7-9	TRBJ2-7	14	.	TGTGCCAGCAGCTTAGTAGGGGGCGACTACGAGCAGTACTTC	CASSLVGGDYEQYF
.	TRBV6-5	TRBJ2-5	15	.	TGTGCCAGCAGTTACGAAGGGACGCAGGGGAAGACCCAGTACTTC	CASSYEGTQGKTQYF
.	TRBV20-1	TRBJ2-1	14	.	TGCAGTGCTAGTACCGGGACTTCGAAAAATGAGCAGTTCTTC	CSASTGTSKNEQFF
.	TRBV11-2	TRBJ1-1	15	.	TGTGCCAGCAGCTTTACAACGGGAATGGACACTGAAGCTTTCTTT	CASSFTTGMDTEAFF
TRBD1	TRBV7-8	TRBJ1-5	13	.	TGTGCCAGCAGCTCGGACAGGGATCAGCCCCAGCATTTT	CASSSDRDQPQHF
.	TRBV27	TRBJ2-7	13	.	TGTGCCAGCACAATAGCGGTTGGGAACGAGCAGTACTTC	CASTIAVGNEQYF
.	TRBV5-6	TRBJ1-4	13	.	TGTGCCAGCAAGAGGGAAGACAATGAAAAACTGTTTTTT	CASKREDNEKLFF
TRBD1	TRBV5-1	TRBJ2-4	15	.	TGCGCCAGCAGCCGGGACAGAGGGGTCAAAAACATTCAGTACTTC	CASSRDRGVKNIQYF
TRBD1	TRBV7-2	TRBJ2-5	14	.	TGTGCCAGCAACCCAGGACAGGGCGGGGAGACCCAGTACTTC	CASNPGQGGETQYF
TRBD2	TRBV9	TRBJ2-3	16	.	TGTGCCAGCAGCGTAACTAGCGGGACCAGCACAGATACGCAGTATTTT	CASSVTSGTSTDTQYF
.	TRBV30	TRBJ1-1	14	.	TGTGCCTGGAGTGTACTTGAGGGAGGCACTGAAGCTTTCTTT	CAWSVLEGGTEAFF
.	TRBV30	TRBJ2-1	12	.	TGTGCCTGGAGATCTCAGGGCAATGAGCAGTTCTTC	CAWRSQGNEQFF
.	TRBV2	TRBJ1-2	12	.	TGTGCCAGCAGTGGACAGAACTATGGCTACACCTTC	CASSGQNYGYTF
TRBD1	TRBV23-1	TRBJ2-3	19	.	TGCGCCAGCAGTCACCGGCGGGGGGGAGGACAGGGGGCGCGCAGTACGCAGTATTTT	CASSHRRGGGQGARSTQYF
TRBD2	TRBV11-3	TRBJ2-1	18	.	TGTGCCAGCAGCTTAGCCGGGACTAGCGGGAGCCGTCACAATGAGCAGTTCTTC	CASSLAGTSGSRHNEQFF
TRBD2	TRBV28	TRBJ2-7	17	.	TGTGCCAGCATCCTCACGGCGGGGACTAGCGGAACCTACGAGCAGTACTTC	CASILTAGTSGTYEQYF
.	TRBV4-1	TRBJ1-1	14	.	TGCGCCAGCAGCCTACCTAGGGGGAACACTGAAGCTTTCTTT	CASSLPRGNTEAFF
.	TRBV10-3	TRBJ2-6	14	.	TGTGCCATCAGGGACAGCTCTGGGGCCAACGTCCTGACTTTC	CAIRDSSGANVLTF
TRBD2	TRBV4-1	TRBJ2-2	16	.	TGCGCCAGCAGCCAAGTTGCGGGAGGGGTCACCGGGGAGCTGTTTTTT	CASSQVAGGVTGELFF
TRBD1	TRBV9	TRBJ1-3	15	.	TGTGCCAGCAGCGTAGGGCCACAGGGGGGGAACACCATATATTTT	CASSVGPQGGNTIYF
TRBD1	TRBV28	TRBJ1-5	16	once	TGTGCCAGCAGACGAACAGGGGTGTATAGCAATCAGCCCCAGCATTTT	CASRRTGVYSNQPQHF
.	TRBV29-1	TRBJ2-5	12	.	TGCAGCGTTGATCCAGGACAAGAGACCCAGTACTTC	CSVDPGQETQYF
TRBD1	TRBV9	TRBJ1-2	15	.	TGTGCCAGCAGCGTAGGGACAGGGGGCCCCTATGGCTACACCTTC	CASSVGTGGPYGYTF
.	TRBV3-1/TRBV3-2	TRBJ2-3	14	.	TGTGCCAGCAGCCAAGATCTGTCGGCAGATACGCAGTATTTT	CASSQDLSADTQYF
TRBD2	TRBV14	TRBJ2-7	15	.	TGTGCCAGCAGCCTGACTAGCGGGAGGAGCTACGAGCAGTACTTC	CASSLTSGRSYEQYF
.	TRBV7-8	TRBJ1-5	15	.	TGTGCCAGCAGCTTAATGGGAGGGAGCAATCAGCCCCAGCATTTT	CASSLMGGSNQPQHF
TRBD2	TRBV4-2	TRBJ2-1	16	.	TGTGCCAGCAGCCAACTTCTAGCGGGAATATACAATGAGCAGTTCTTC	CASSQLLAGIYNEQFF
.	TRBV27	TRBJ1-2	13	.	TGTGCCAGCAGTTTAAGCCCTCGCTATGGCTACACCTTC	CASSLSPRYGYTF
.	TRBV30	TRBJ2-7	15	.	TGTGCCTGGGACGGAAGCGCCGGAACGGAATACGAGCAGTACTTC	CAWDGSAGTEYEQYF
.	TRBV27	TRBJ2-5	14	.	TGTGCCAGCAGTTTAGGAGGTCCACAAGAGACCCAGTACTTC	CASSLGGPQETQYF